This T cell receptor (beta chain) was found in a study of vaccination effects on CD4 cells after COVID-19 (dated by TCRdb to 2021 to 2024). The study in broad terms: Each participant got two doses of an mRNA SARS-CoV-2 vaccine, either BNT162b2 or mRNA-1273. Cultures from other donors in the study were sequenced using the Oncomine TCR Beta short-read assay on an Illumina iSeq 100. The full study included around ten COVID-19 convalescent patients and several SARS-CoV-2-naive healthy vaccine recipients. In a couple of convalescent patients, pre-vaccine samples were collected 16 days and one week ahead of the first dose, 142 and 148 days after COVID-19 diagnosis. SARS-CoV-2 spike-specific CD4+ TCR repertoires from before and after mRNA vaccination were compared in COVID-19 convalescent patients and in infection-naive vaccine recipients. Here is what the overall study found, with its caveats: Clones induced by infection and clones induced by vaccination both contracted markedly at late timepoints after vaccination, which fits with T cell responses waning over time. Only a small number of convalescent patients were included, and no early post-infection timepoints were available, which limited the study. For convalescent patients, new clones induced by the vaccine made up most of the post-vaccine spike-reactive repertoire, and these new clones were largely distinct from the clones induced by infection.

In the ViraFEST assay, PBMC were stimulated with viral peptide pools, and antigen-specific CD4+ T cell clonotypes were then identified by expansion using TCR sequencing. After roughly 11 days of culture, CD4+ T cells were isolated with the EasySep CD4+ T cell isolation kit. PCR-confirmed SARS-CoV-2 infection had occurred in convalescent patients between March and December 2020, before the Alpha, Beta and Delta variants emerged in the United States. About 2.1 million PBMC per well were cultured with about 10 ug/ml peptides in IMDM containing 5% human AB serum, approximately 10 IU/ml IL-2 and gentamicin. A peptide pool from HIV-1 Nef was used as the negative control culture condition. Half of the culture medium was replaced with fresh IL-2-containing medium on days 3 and 7. Unless noted otherwise, every peptide stimulation condition was grown in triplicate wells. Using Ficoll-Paque Plus gradient centrifugation, PBMC were separated from whole blood and then either used fresh or cryopreserved at -140C. Genomic DNA was extracted from cultured CD4+ T cells with the QIAamp micro DNA kit.

The method behind the library was the immunoSEQ multiplex PCR assay. TCR beta CDR3 sequencing was performed on DNA from the cultured, isolated CD4+ T cells. The authors' pipeline ran thus. Non-productive TCR sequences were discarded, and reads were trimmed to the CDR3 region, with only CDR3s of 7 or more amino acids retained. The MANAFEST web app was used to pick out antigen-specific clonotypes by comparing their expansion in peptide wells with that in reference cultures. Positive clones required FDR<0.05 expansion versus reference and all other wells, odds ratio above 5, and frequency above 0.1% in two replicate wells. A clonotype was called cross-reactive if it was significantly expanded both in SARS-CoV-2 spike wells and in at least one common cold coronavirus spike condition. CDR3 similarity was assessed by Levenshtein distance with the stringdist R package, and unrooted trees were built with ape in R 3.6.1. This is the immuneACCESS table as TCRdb keeps it, with only in-frame sequences that have V and J called. A part of the clones is gone; compared with another copy, unresolved V genes explain less than half, and the rest is unexplained. That table supplies the V and J calls and clone size; D and trimming were determined from the DNA. The sample table lists under 65,000 clones, more than 75% of them with a count of one. The biggest ten clones account for around 5.5% of the sample.

The CDR3 spans 12 residues, from the cysteine through the phenylalanine. Only the CDR3 region is kept as DNA, spanning 36 bases read in frame from base 1. Per the germline V gene, SNHLY is the CDR1 and FYNNEI is the CDR2. V is clipped by 7 bases and J by 1 base, and the sequence between their germline boundaries is 7 bases long. Turning to this clone: Its antigen is not yet known. Within one base of it there is no much larger clone, and no base qualities were kept.

This TCR was sampled from a human donor who had a prior SARS-CoV-2 infection. The chain was built from TRBV2 and TRBJ1-1; the D gene is unclear. The sequenced sample was CD4+ T cells from PBMCs cultured with HIV peptides, obtained before COVID-19 vaccination. Explained via the paper, the cell subset or site label denotes: HIV-1 Nef peptide pool negative control/reference culture. The base sequence is TGTGCCAGCAATAAGGGGAACACTGAAGCTTTCTTT. It is translated as CASNKGNTEAFF.